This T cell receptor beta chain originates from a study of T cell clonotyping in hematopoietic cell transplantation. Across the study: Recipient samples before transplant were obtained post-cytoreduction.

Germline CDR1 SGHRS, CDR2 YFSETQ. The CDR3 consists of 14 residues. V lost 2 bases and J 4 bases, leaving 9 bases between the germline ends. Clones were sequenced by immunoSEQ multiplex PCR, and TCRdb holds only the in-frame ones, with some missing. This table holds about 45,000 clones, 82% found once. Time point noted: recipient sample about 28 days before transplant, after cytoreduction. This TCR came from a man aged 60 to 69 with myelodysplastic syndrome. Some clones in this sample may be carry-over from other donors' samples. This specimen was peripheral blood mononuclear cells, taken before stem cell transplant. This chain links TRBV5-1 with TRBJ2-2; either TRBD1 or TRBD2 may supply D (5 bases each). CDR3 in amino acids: CASSFPGPTGELFF. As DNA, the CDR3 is TGCGCCAGCAGCTTCCCGGGGCCCACCGGGGAGCTGTTTTTT. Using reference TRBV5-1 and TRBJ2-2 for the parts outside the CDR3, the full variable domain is KAGVTQTPRYLIKTRGQQVTLSCSPISGHRSVSWYQQTPGQGLQFLFEYFSETQRNKGNFPGRFSGRQFSNSRSEMNVSTLELGDSALYLCASSFPGPTGELFFGEGSRLTVL.